Only a few counts were recorded for the clone carrying this T cell receptor beta chain. This entry is derived from a study of blood T cell repertoires in COVID-19. The overall study: Spain, Italy and the United States supplied samples that represented acute and convalescent COVID-19. Sources were T cells, B-cell-depleted T cells, or PBMCs; the material itself was cDNA or gDNA.

Source study methods: For nucleated cells, counts were estimated from reference gene primer amplification. Method: immunoSEQ multiplex PCR; TCRdb's copy keeps in-frame clones and lacks some. V and J calls and clone size are as listed in that table; D and trimming were resolved from the DNA. The data show about 180,000 clones, over 75% seen once. Germline CDR1 SSHAT, CDR2 FNYEAQ (reference sequence). The CDR3 spans 13 residues. The V end was cut by 5 bases, the J end by 0 bases, with 7 bases between. Specimen: peripheral blood. The chain joins TRBV7-7 to TRBJ1-1; D gene unclear. The clonotype comes from a human donor with active or convalescent COVID-19. The donor label of this sample is uncertain. CDR3 in amino acids: CASSPAVNTEAFF. CDR3 nucleotide sequence: TGTGCCAGCAGCCCAGCGGTGAACACTGAAGCTTTCTTT.